This T cell receptor (beta chain) appears in the sequencing data of a study of blood T cell repertoires in COVID-19. About the study: The origin of the acute and convalescent COVID-19 samples was the United States, Italy and Spain.

As handled by the study authors: Amplifying reference gene primers gave estimates of nucleated cell counts. The table came from immunoSEQ multiplex PCR; TCRdb's copy has only in-frame clones and leaves some out. The V and J calls and the clone size are those of that table, but D and trimming were determined from the DNA. This table holds about 96,000 clones, roughly 75% found once. This clone was seen just once. V was pared by 2 bases and J by 2 bases, with 5 bases of the junction left unmatched. Germline V CDR1 and CDR2: WSHSY, SAAADI. This CDR3 spans 15 amino acids. The TCR was taken from a man between 50 and 59 years old who had recovered from COVID-19. The chain joins TRBV10-2 to TRBJ2-7; 8 bases align to TRBD2. The sample taken for sequencing was peripheral blood. The CDR3 here is CASSEQGGGTYEQYF. The CDR3 DNA is TGCGCCAGCAGTGAGCAAGGCGGGGGGACCTACGAGCAGTACTTC.